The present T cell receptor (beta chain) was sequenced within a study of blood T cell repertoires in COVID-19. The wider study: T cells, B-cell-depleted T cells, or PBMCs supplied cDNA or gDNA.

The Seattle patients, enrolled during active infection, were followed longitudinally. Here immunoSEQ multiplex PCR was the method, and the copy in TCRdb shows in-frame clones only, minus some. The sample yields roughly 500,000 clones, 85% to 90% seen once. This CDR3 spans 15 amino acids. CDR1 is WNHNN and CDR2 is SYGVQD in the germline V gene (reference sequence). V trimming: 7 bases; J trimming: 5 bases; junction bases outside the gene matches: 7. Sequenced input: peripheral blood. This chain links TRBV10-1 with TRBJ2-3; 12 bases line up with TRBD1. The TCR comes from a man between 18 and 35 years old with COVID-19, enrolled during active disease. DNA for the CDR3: TGCGCCAGCACCCCGGGACAGGGGGCTGGAGATACGCAGTATTTT. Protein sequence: CASTPGQGAGDTQYF.